The clone carrying this T cell receptor beta chain was found many times. The TCRbeta library incorporated unique molecular identifiers. TCRdb fed the PCR reads into MiXCR, producing one record per CDR3 protein. The sample carries around 410,000 distinct CDR3 sequences, 11% recorded once. These data come from a study of T-cell reconstitution after alpha-beta-depleted transplantation in children. This CDR3 has 15 amino acids. Per the germline V gene, CDR1 is SGHRS and CDR2 is YFSETQ. Between the trimmed V and J ends, which lost 0 bases and 8 bases, there was a span of 14 bases. The receptor was derived from a human donor who donated a stem cell graft to a child with acute myeloid leukemia. The chain recombines TRBV5-1 with TRBJ2-2; no reliable D call. The starting material was PBMCs from the stem cell graft donor, obtained from the stem cell graft. CDR3 in amino acids: CASSLAGLSVGELFF. The CDR3 region has the DNA TGCGCCAGCAGCTTGGCTGGCCTTTCCGTTGGGGAGCTGTTTTTT.